Detailed here is one T cell receptor (beta chain). PCR involved 60 Vbeta and 13 Jbeta primers. The repertoire was sequenced with immunoSEQ multiplex PCR; TCRdb's copy has only in-frame clones and lacks some. This repertoire shows 140,000 to 150,000 clones, 65% to 80% found once; its top ten account for nearly 4%. This specimen comes from a study of cytomegalovirus exposure and HLA in healthy donors. The CDR3 length is 16 residues. Germline lookup yields CDR1 SNHLY and CDR2 FYNNEI. Deletions cut 1 base from V and 3 bases from J, with 15 bases between. Sequencing was performed on PBMCs. J is TRBJ1-1 and V is TRBV2; D may be TRBD1 (6 bases). The receptor was isolated from a male donor in good health and CMV-seronegative. In DNA form, the CDR3 reads TGTGCCAGCAGTGAAGATGGCAGGGGATACTACACTGAAGCTTTCTTT. Protein sequence: CASSEDGRGYYTEAFF. The variable domain in full, completed from reference TRBV2 and TRBJ1-1, reads EPEVTQTPSHQVTQMGQEVILRCVPISNHLYFYWYRQILGQKVEFLVSFYNNEISEKSEIFDDQFSVERPDGSNFTLKIRSTKLEDSAMYFCASSEDGRGYYTEAFFGQGTRLTVV.